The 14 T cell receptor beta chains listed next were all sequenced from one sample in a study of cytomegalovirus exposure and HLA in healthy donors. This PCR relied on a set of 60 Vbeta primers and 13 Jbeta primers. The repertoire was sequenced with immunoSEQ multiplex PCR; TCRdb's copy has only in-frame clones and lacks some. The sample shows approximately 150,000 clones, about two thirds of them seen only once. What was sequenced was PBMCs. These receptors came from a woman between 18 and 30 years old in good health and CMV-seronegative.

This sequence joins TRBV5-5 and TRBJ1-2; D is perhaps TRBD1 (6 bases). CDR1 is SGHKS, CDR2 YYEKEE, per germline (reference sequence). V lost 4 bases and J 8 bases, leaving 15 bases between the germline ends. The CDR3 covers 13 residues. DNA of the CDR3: TGTGCCAGCAGCAAAATACAGGGTGACGGCTACACCTTC. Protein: CASSKIQGDGYTF.

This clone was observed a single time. This CDR3 is CASSLDRVTDYEQYF. CDR3 coding DNA: TGCGCCAGCAGCCTTGACAGGGTGACTGACTACGAGCAGTACTTC. The J gene is TRBJ2-7, the V gene TRBV5-1; the match to TRBD1 covers 7 bases. The CDR3 is made up of 15 amino acids. V shed 4 bases and J 3 bases; nucleotides not matched to a gene: 10. Germline V CDR1 and CDR2: SGHRS, YFSETQ.

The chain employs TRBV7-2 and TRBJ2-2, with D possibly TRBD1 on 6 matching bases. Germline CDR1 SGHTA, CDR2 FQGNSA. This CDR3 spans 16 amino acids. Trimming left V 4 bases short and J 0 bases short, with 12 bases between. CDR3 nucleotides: TGTGCCAGCAGCTCTGACAGGATCGCGAACACCGGGGAGCTGTTTTTT. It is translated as CASSSDRIANTGELFF.

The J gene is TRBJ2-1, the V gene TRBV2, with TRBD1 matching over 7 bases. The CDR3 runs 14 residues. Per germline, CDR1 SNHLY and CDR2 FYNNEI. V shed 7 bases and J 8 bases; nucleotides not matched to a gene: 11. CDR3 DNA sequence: TGTGCCAGCATCTCACAGGGGTTTATCGATGAGCAGTTCTTC. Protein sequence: CASISQGFIDEQFF.

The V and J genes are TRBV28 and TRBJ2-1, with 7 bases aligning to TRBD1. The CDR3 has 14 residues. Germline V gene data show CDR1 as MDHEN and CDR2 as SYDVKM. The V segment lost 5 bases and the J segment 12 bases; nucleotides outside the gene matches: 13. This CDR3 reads CASSPSGQVLGQFF. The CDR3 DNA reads TGTGCCAGCAGTCCCTCAGGACAGGTCCTAGGGCAGTTCTTC.

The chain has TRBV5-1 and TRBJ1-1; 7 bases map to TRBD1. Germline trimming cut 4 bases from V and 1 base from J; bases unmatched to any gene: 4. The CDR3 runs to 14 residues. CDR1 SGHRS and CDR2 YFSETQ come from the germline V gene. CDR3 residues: CASSTGQENTEAFF. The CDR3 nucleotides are TGCGCCAGCAGCACCGGACAGGAGAACACTGAAGCTTTCTTT.

Here the CDR3 DNA reads TGTGCCAGCAGCGATCGGACTAGGGCCTACAATGAGCAGTTCTTC. This gives the protein CASSDRTRAYNEQFF. This chain links TRBV2 with TRBJ2-1; 7 nucleotides align to TRBD2. With 6 bases clipped from V and 2 bases from J, the junction kept 7 bases outside the gene matches. Per germline, CDR1 SNHLY and CDR2 FYNNEI. The CDR3 has 15 residues.

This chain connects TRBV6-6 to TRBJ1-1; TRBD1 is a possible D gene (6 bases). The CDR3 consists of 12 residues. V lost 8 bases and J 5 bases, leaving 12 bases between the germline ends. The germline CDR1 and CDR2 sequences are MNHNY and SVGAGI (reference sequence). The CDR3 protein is CASGTGKTEAFF. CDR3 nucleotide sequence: TGTGCCAGCGGAACAGGGAAAACTGAAGCTTTCTTT.

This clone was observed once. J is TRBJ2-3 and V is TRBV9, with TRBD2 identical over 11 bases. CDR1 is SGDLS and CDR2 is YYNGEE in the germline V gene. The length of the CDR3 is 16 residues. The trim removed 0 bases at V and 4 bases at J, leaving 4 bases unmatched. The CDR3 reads CASSVETSGVPDTQYF. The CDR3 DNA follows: TGTGCCAGCAGCGTAGAGACTAGCGGGGTCCCAGATACGCAGTATTTT.

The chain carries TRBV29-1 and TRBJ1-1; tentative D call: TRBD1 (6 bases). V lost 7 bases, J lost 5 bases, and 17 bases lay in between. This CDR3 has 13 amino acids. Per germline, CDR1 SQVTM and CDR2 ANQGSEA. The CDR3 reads CSANPDRITEAFF. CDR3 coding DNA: TGCAGCGCCAACCCCGACAGGATAACTGAAGCTTTCTTT.

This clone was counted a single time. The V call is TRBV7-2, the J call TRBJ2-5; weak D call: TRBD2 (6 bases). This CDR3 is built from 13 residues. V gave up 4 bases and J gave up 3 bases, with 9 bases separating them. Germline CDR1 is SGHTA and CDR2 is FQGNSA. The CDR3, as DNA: TGTGCCAGCAGCTCCCGACTAGAAGAGACCCAGTACTTC. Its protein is CASSSRLEETQYF.

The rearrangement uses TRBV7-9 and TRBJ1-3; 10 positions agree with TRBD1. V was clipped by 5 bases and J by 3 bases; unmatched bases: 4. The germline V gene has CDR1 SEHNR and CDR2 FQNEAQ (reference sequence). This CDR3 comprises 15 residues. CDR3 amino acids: CASSLTGGGGNTIYF. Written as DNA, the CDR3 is TGTGCCAGCAGCCTGACAGGGGGCGGTGGAAACACCATATATTTT.

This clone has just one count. CDR3 sequence reads: CASSPRTGGLREQYF. CDR3 nucleotide sequence: TGTGCCAGTAGTCCGCGGACAGGGGGGCTTAGAGAGCAGTACTTC. J is TRBJ2-7 and V is TRBV19, with TRBD1 matching over 10 bases. Germline CDR1 is LNHDA and CDR2 is SQIVND (reference sequence). J lost 7 bases, V lost 5 bases, and 11 bases had no gene match. This CDR3 comprises 15 residues.

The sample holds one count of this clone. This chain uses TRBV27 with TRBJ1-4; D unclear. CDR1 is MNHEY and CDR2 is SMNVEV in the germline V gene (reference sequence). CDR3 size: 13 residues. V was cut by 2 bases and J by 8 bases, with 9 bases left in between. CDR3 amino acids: CASSLITGEKLFF. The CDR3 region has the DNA TGTGCCAGCAGTTTAATTACGGGGGAAAAACTGTTTTTT. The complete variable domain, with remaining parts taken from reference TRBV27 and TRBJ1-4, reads EAQVTQNPRYLITVTGKKLTVTCSQNMNHEYMSWYRQDPGLGLRQIYYSMNVEVTDKGDVPEGYKVSRKEKRNFPLILESPSPNQTSLYFCASSLITGEKLFFGSGTQLSVL.